A single count supports the clone carrying this TCR beta chain. This entry comes from a study of blood T cell repertoires in COVID-19. Whole-study context: There were acute and convalescent COVID-19 samples, and they came from the United States, Italy and Spain. Sample material is recorded as cDNA or gDNA derived from T cells, B-cell-depleted T cells, or PBMCs.

In the authors' workflow: Reference gene primer amplification yielded estimated nucleated cell counts. Clones were sequenced by immunoSEQ multiplex PCR, and TCRdb holds only the in-frame ones, with some missing. V, J and clone size are those of that table, while D and trimming were read from the DNA. The sample gives approximately 99,000 clones, 80% to 90% of which show up once; approximately 20% is in the top ten. V gave up 6 bases and J gave up 6 bases, with 15 bases separating them. Germline lookup yields CDR1 SQVTM and CDR2 ANQGSEA. The CDR3 is 13 residues long. The V call is TRBV29-1, the J call TRBJ1-5, with D possibly TRBD1 on 6 matching bases. This TCR came from a human donor in a cohort sampled during active COVID-19. Input material: peripheral blood. DNA for the CDR3: TGCAGCGTCGTAGGGGGATCGGGTCAGCCCCAGCATTTT. Protein sequence: CSVVGGSGQPQHF. The variable domain in full, completed from reference TRBV29-1 and TRBJ1-5, reads SAVISQKPSRDICQRGTSLTIQCQVDSQVTMMFWYRQQPGQSLTLIATANQGSEATYESGFVIDKFPISRPNLTFSTLTVSNMSPEDSSIYLCSVVGGSGQPQHFGDGTRLSIL.